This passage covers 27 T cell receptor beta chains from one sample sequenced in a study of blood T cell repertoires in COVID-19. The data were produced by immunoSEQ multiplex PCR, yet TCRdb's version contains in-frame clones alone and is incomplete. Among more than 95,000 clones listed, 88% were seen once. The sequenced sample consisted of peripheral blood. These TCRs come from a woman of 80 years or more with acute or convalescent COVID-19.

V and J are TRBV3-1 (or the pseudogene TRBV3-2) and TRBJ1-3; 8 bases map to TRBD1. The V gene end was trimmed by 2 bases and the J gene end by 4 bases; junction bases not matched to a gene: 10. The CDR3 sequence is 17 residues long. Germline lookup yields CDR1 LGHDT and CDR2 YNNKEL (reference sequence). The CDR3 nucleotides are TGTGCCAGCAGCCAATTTTACTCAGGGGGCTTCGGAAACACCATATATTTT. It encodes CASSQFYSGGFGNTIYF.

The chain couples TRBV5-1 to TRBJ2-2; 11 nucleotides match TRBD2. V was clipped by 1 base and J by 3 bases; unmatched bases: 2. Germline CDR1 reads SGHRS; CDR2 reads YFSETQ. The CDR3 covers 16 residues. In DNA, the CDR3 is TGCGCCAGCAGCTTGACTAGCGGGGGTTACACCGGGGAGCTGTTTTTT. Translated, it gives CASSLTSGGYTGELFF. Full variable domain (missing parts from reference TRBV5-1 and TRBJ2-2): KAGVTQTPRYLIKTRGQQVTLSCSPISGHRSVSWYQQTPGQGLQFLFEYFSETQRNKGNFPGRFSGRQFSNSRSEMNVSTLELGDSALYLCASSLTSGGYTGELFFGEGSRLTVL.

Here the CDR3 DNA reads TGCGCCAGCAGCTTAGGACAGGGCTACTACGAGCAGTACTTC. Protein: CASSLGQGYYEQYF. The chain uses TRBV5-1 and TRBJ2-7, with 8 bases lining up with TRBD1. The V gene's germline CDR1 is SGHRS and CDR2 YFSETQ. V lost 2 bases, J lost 3 bases, and 4 bases stayed unmatched. The CDR3 is made up of 14 amino acids.

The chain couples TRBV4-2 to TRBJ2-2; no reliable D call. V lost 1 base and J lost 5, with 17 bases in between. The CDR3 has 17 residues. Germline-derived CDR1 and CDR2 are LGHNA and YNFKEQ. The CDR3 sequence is CASSQGFQARTTGELFF. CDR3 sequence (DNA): TGTGCCAGCAGCCAAGGTTTTCAGGCCCGAACAACCGGGGAGCTGTTTTTT.

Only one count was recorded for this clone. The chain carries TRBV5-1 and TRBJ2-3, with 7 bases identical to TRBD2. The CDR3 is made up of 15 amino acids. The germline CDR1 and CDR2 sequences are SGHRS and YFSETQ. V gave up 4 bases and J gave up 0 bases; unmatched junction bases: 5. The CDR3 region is CASSGSSGSTDTQYF. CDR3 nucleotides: TGCGCCAGCAGCGGGTCTAGCGGCAGCACAGATACGCAGTATTTT.

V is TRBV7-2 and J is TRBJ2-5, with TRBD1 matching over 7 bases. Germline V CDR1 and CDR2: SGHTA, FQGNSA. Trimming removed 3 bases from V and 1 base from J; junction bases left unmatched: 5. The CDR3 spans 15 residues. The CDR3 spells CASSFQGQPQETQYF. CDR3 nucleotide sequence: TGTGCCAGCAGCTTCCAGGGACAGCCCCAAGAGACCCAGTACTTC.

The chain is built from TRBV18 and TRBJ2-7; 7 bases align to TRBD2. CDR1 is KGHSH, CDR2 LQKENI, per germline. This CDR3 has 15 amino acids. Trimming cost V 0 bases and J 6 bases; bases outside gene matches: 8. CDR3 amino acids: CASSPPAGEYGEQYF. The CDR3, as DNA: TGTGCCAGCTCACCACCGGCGGGAGAATATGGCGAGCAGTACTTC.

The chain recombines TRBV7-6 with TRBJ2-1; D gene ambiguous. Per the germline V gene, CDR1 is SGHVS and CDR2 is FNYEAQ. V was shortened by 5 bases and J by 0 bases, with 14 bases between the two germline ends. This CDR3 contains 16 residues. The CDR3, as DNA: TGTGCCAGCAGCCCGCGAGACACCCTCTCCTACAATGAGCAGTTCTTC. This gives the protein CASSPRDTLSYNEQFF.

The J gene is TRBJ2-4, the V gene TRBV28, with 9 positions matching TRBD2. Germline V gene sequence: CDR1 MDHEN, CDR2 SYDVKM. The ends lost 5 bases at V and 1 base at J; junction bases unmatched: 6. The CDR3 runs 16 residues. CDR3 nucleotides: TGTGCCAGCAGTATAGGCGGGGGGGCGGCCAAAAACATTCAGTACTTC. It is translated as CASSIGGGAAKNIQYF.

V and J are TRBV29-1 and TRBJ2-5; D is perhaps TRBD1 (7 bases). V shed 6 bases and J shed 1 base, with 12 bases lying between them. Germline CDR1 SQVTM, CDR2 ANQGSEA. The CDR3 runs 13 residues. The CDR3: CSVGGGFQETQYF. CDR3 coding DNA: TGCAGCGTCGGAGGGGGCTTCCAAGAGACCCAGTACTTC.

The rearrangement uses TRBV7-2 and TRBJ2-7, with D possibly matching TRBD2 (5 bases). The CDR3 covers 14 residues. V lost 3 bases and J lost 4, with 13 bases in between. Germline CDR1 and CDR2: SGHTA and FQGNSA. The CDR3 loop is CASSLGRGSYEQYF. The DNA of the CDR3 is TGTGCCAGCAGCTTGGGCCGGGGTTCGTACGAGCAGTACTTC.

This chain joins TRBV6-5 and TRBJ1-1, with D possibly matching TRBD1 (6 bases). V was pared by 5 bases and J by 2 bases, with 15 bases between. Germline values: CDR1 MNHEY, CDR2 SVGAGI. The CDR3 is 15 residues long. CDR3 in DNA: TGTGCCAGCAGTAACCACCCCAGGGGAAACACTGAAGCTTTCTTT. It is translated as CASSNHPRGNTEAFF.

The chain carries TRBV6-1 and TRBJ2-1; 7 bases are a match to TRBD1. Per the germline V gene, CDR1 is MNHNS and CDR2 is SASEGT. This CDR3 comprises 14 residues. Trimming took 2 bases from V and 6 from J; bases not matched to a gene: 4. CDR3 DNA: TGTGCCAGCAGTGAATCAGGGACAGTCAATGAGCAGTTCTTC. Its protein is CASSESGTVNEQFF.

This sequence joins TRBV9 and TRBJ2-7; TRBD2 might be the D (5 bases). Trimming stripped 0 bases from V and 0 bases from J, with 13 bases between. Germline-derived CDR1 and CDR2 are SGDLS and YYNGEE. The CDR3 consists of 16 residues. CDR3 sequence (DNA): TGTGCCAGCAGCGTAGGGCCGGGATTGACCTCCTACGAGCAGTACTTC. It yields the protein CASSVGPGLTSYEQYF.

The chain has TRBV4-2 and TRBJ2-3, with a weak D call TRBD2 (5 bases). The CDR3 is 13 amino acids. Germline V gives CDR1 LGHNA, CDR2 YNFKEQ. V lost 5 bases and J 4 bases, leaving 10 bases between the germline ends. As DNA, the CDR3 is TGTGCCAGCAGCGGGGAGTTCGCAGATACGCAGTATTTT. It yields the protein CASSGEFADTQYF.

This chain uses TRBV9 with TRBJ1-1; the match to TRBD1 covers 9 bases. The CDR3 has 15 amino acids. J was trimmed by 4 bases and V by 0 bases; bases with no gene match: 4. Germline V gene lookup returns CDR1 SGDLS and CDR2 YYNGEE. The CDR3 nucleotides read TGTGCCAGCAGCGTAGACCCGGGACAGGGCACTGAAGCTTTCTTT. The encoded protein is CASSVDPGQGTEAFF. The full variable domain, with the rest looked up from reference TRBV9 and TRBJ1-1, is DSGVTQTPKHLITATGQRVTLRCSPRSGDLSVYWYQQSLDQGLQFLIQYYNGEERAKGNILERFSAQQFPDLHSELNLSSLELGDSALYFCASSVDPGQGTEAFFGQGTRLTVV.

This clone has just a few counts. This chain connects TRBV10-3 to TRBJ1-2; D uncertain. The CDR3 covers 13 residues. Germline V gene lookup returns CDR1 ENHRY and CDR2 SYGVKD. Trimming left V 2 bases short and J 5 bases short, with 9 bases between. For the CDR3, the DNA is TGTGCCATCAGTGAGCAGGATGCGTATGGCTACACCTTC. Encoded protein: CAISEQDAYGYTF.

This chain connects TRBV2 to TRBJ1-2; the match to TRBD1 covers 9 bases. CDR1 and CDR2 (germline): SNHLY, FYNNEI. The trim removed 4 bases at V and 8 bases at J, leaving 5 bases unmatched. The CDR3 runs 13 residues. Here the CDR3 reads CASSVWTGDGYTF. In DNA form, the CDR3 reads TGTGCCAGCAGTGTCTGGACAGGGGACGGCTACACCTTC.

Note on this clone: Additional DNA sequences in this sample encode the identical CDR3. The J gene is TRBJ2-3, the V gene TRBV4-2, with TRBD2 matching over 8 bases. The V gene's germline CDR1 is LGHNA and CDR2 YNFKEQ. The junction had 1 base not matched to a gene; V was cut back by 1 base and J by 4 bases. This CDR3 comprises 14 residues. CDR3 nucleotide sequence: TGTGCCAGCAGCCAAGCGGGGGGGCCAGATACGCAGTATTTT. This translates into CASSQAGGPDTQYF.

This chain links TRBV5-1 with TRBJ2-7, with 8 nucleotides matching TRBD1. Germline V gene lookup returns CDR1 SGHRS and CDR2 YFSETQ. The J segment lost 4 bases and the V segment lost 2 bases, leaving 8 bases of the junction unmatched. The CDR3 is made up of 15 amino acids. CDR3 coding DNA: TGCGCCAGCAGCTTTGGTGGGGGACAGGTATACGAGCAGTACTTC. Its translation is CASSFGGGQVYEQYF.

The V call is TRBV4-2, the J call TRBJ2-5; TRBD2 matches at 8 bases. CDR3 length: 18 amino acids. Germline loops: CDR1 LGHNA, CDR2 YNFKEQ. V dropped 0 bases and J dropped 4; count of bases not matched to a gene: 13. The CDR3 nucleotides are TGTGCCAGCAGCCAAGAGGTCCCGGGGCGGGGGGTAGGAGAGACCCAGTACTTC. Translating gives CASSQEVPGRGVGETQYF.

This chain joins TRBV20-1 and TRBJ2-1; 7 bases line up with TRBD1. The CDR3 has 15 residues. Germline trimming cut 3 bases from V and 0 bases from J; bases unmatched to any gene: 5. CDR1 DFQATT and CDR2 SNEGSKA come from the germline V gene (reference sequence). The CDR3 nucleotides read TGCAGTGCTAGTTCACGGGACAGCTCCTACAATGAGCAGTTCTTC. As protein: CSASSRDSSYNEQFF.

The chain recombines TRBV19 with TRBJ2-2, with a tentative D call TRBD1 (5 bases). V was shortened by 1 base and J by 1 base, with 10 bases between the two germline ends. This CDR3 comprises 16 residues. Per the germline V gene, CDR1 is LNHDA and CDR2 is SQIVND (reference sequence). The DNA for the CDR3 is TGTGCCAGTAGTATAGGGGGCAGACTGAACACCGGGGAGCTGTTTTTT. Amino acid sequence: CASSIGGRLNTGELFF.

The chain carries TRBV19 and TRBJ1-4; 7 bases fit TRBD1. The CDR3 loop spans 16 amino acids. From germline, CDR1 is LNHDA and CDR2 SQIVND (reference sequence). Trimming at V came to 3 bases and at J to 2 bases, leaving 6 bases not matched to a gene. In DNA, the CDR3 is TGTGCCAGTAGTATCGGGACAGCTGGGACTAATGAAAAACTGTTTTTT. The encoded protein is CASSIGTAGTNEKLFF.

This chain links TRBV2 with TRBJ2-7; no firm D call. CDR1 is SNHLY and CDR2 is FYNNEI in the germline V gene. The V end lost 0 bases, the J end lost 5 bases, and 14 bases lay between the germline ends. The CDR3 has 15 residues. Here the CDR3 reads CASSEALTVVHEQYF. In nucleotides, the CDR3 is TGTGCCAGCAGTGAAGCCCTAACAGTTGTCCACGAGCAGTACTTC.

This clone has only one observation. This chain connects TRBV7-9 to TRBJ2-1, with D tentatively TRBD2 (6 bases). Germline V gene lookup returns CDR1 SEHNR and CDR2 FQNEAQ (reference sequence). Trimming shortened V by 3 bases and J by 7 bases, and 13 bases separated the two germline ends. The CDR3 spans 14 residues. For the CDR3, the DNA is TGTGCCAGCAGCTTCCTTCGGGGGATGAATGAGCAGTTCTTC. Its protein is CASSFLRGMNEQFF.

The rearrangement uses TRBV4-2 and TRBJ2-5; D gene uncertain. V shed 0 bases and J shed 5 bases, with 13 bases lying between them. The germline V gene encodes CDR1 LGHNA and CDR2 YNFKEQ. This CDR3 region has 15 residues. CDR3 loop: CASSQDLQPWETQYF. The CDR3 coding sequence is TGTGCCAGCAGCCAAGATCTACAGCCCTGGGAGACCCAGTACTTC.